This TCR beta chain emerged from a study of OX40 agonist ivuxolimab in advanced cancers. Study-level background: Participants averaged approximately 65 years of age (range roughly 23 to 90) and were about 85% male. General study points: Certain nonresponders additionally had low normalized T-cell clonal expansion. Averaging showed that CD8+ T cells had more expanded clones than CD4+ did.

Produced via immunoSEQ multiplex PCR; TCRdb's table is partial and in-frame only. The sample holds 35,000 or so clones, 65% to 90% seen once. To note about this clone: Its target is unknown.

The sequences come from CD4+ or CD8+ T cells sorted from blood, collected in a trial of the OX40 agonist ivuxolimab. The receptor was derived from an adult with an advanced solid tumor such as melanoma, head and neck, liver or kidney cancer.

The DNA of the CDR3 is TGTGCCAGCAGGGAGGCCTGTTTTTCCTACGAGCAGTACTTC. Protein product: CASREACFSYEQYF. The V gene is TRBV6-7, the J gene TRBJ2-7; maybe TRBD2 (5 bases). TRBV6-7 is an ORF; its function is uncertain. The CDR3 runs 14 residues. V lost 6 bases, J lost 1 base, and 13 bases lay in between.